The clone carrying this T cell receptor (beta chain) was counted between two and nine times. Its antigen is undetermined. Germline assignment: CDR1 MDHEN and CDR2 SYDVKM. Trimming took 4 bases from V and 3 from J, leaving 9 bases between them. The CDR3 is made up of 13 amino acids. This entry belongs to a study of radiotherapy plus CTLA-4 blockade in lung cancer. The table came from immunoSEQ multiplex PCR; TCRdb's copy has only in-frame clones and leaves some out. The sample shows some 73,000 clones, around 81% of them seen only once. Study-wide results and caveats: Alongside interferon-beta, early blood T cell clone dynamics were reportedly the best predictor of response.

The sequencing here drew on peripheral blood, taken from a patient treated with radiotherapy plus ipilimumab. The chain carries TRBV28 and TRBJ1-1; D possibly corresponds to TRBD1 (6 bases). This receptor was obtained from a human donor with non-small cell lung cancer whose response to radiotherapy plus ipilimumab could not be evaluated. Some clones in this sample may be carry-over from other donors' samples. The CDR3 sequence: CASSSQGYTEAFF. The CDR3 nucleotides are TGTGCCAGCAGTTCACAGGGTTACACTGAAGCTTTCTTT.